Below are 10 T cell receptor beta chains sequenced from a single sample in a study of T cell responses to AZD1222 COVID-19 vaccine. TCRdb's table, derived via immunoSEQ multiplex PCR, lists solely in-frame clones and lacks some. The repertoire holds more than 85,000 clones, with around 87% as singletons. Specimen: peripheral blood, collected 28 days after the second AZD1222 dose. These receptors came from an adult who received the AZD1222 COVID-19 vaccine.

The chain joins TRBV5-1 to TRBJ1-4; a possible D gene is TRBD1 (5 bases). The germline CDR1 and CDR2 sequences are SGHRS and YFSETQ. Between the trimmed V and J ends, which lost 1 base and 4 bases, there was a span of 11 bases. The CDR3 extends over 15 amino acids. The CDR3 region has the DNA TGCGCCAGCAGCTTGAAAACAGGAAATAATGAAAAACTGTTTTTT. Translated, it gives CASSLKTGNNEKLFF.

This sequence joins TRBV28 and TRBJ1-5, with TRBD1 matching 7 bases. The CDR3 runs 14 residues. The V gene end was trimmed by 3 bases and the J gene end by 4 bases; junction bases not matched to a gene: 3. Looked up from germline, CDR1 is MDHEN and CDR2 is SYDVKM. Here the CDR3 DNA reads TGTGCCAGCAGTTTGGGACAGTTAAATCAGCCCCAGCATTTT. Amino acids: CASSLGQLNQPQHF.

This rearrangement joins TRBV27 to TRBJ2-2, with 7 bases that match TRBD2. The V and J ends lost 2 bases and 6 bases, in that order; junction bases with no gene match: 6. Germline V gene lookup returns CDR1 MNHEY and CDR2 SMNVEV (reference sequence). CDR3 size: 15 residues. CDR3 in amino acids: CASSLQGGPSGELFF. CDR3 in DNA: TGTGCCAGCAGTTTACAGGGAGGGCCTTCCGGGGAGCTGTTTTTT.

This sequence joins TRBV7-9 and TRBJ2-2; D is possibly TRBD1 (5 bases). Germline CDR1 and CDR2: SEHNR and FQNEAQ (reference sequence). Between the trimmed V and J ends, which lost 2 bases and 2 bases, there was a span of 12 bases. The CDR3 totals 16 residues. This chain's CDR3 is CASSLIRQGNTGELFF. The CDR3 bases are TGTGCCAGCAGCTTAATAAGGCAGGGAAACACCGGGGAGCTGTTTTTT. Supplemented by reference TRBV7-9 and TRBJ2-2, the full variable domain reads DTGVSQNPRHKITKRGQNVTFRCDPISEHNRLYWYRQTLGQGPEFLTYFQNEAQLEKSRLLSDRFSAERPKGSFSTLEIQRTEQGDSAMYLCASSLIRQGNTGELFFGEGSRLTVL.

This chain links TRBV7-9 with TRBJ1-3; no reliable D call. Germline assignment: CDR1 SEHNR and CDR2 FQNEAQ (reference sequence). Trimming stripped 2 bases from V and 4 bases from J, with 6 bases between. CDR3 size: 13 residues. The CDR3 here is CASSLREGNTIYF. CDR3 nucleotide sequence: TGTGCCAGCAGCTTAAGGGAAGGAAACACCATATATTTT.

This clone appeared a single time. This chain connects TRBV18 to TRBJ1-1; tentatively, D is TRBD1 (6 bases). This CDR3 region has 16 residues. The V gene lost 3 bases and the J gene lost 5 bases, with 19 bases spanning the gap. Germline lookup yields CDR1 KGHSH and CDR2 LQKENI. DNA for the CDR3: TGTGCCAGCTCACCCGATGTCCCAGGGGCGGGTACTGAAGCTTTCTTT. It encodes CASSPDVPGAGTEAFF.

The chain couples TRBV29-1 to TRBJ1-2; tentatively, D is TRBD1 (5 bases). Germline V CDR1 and CDR2: SQVTM, ANQGSEA. The V and J ends lost 0 bases and 7 bases respectively, with 15 bases between them. The length of the CDR3 is 14 residues. The CDR3 loop is CSVEDKIRGGGYTF. As DNA, the CDR3 is TGCAGCGTTGAAGATAAGATACGGGGCGGTGGCTACACCTTC.

The chain employs TRBV19 and TRBJ2-7; 12 nucleotides agree with TRBD1. From germline, CDR1 is LNHDA and CDR2 SQIVND (reference sequence). This CDR3 has 18 residues. Germline trimming cut 1 base from V and 0 bases from J; bases unmatched to any gene: 7. Here the CDR3 DNA reads TGTGCCAGTAGTATAGGGGGACAGGGGGCCATTTACTCCTACGAGCAGTACTTC. Protein: CASSIGGQGAIYSYEQYF.

V usage is TRBV12-3 or TRBV12-4 and J usage is TRBJ2-7; D is unclear. V gave up 3 bases and J gave up 4 bases, with 7 bases separating them. CDR3 length: 12 amino acids. CDR3 DNA sequence: TGTGCCAGCAGTTTCGGCTCATACGAGCAGTACTTC. Its translation is CASSFGSYEQYF.

V and J are TRBV3-1 (or the pseudogene TRBV3-2) and TRBJ1-1; the D is unclear. V was shortened by 5 bases and J by 3 bases, with 7 bases between the two germline ends. The CDR3 length is 12 residues. CDR1 is LGHDT, CDR2 YNNKEL, per germline (reference sequence). CDR3 nucleotides: TGTGCCAGCAGCTACGGGGACACTGAAGCTTTCTTT. This sequence encodes CASSYGDTEAFF.